This T cell receptor beta chain is drawn from a study of CD4 T cells in relation to SARS-CoV-2 and coronaviruses (dated by TCRdb to about 2021). A note on the overall study: In the ViraFEST assay, PBMCs were cultured with antigen for less than 11 days, after which TCR beta CDR3s were sequenced to identify clonal expansions specific to the antigen. An HIV-1 Nef peptide pool or a culture without peptide was used as the negative reference condition. Shared crossreactive spike epitopes were mapped to their HLA restriction using patient-derived lymphoblastoid cell lines. Memory CD4+ T cell crossreactivity between SARS-CoV-2 and common cold coronavirus spike proteins was assessed at the TCR clonotype level in the study. The Adaptive Biotechnologies TCR-sequencing kit was used for samples from three pre-COVID donors and for the naive versus memory experiments, whereas the other data were Illumina-based. For other donors in the study, expansion assays were sequenced with a different, Illumina-based TCR-beta assay. General findings and caveats noted by the study authors: The study was limited by small numbers of patients and tested TCRs. Significantly weaker SARS-CoV-2-driven expansion was shown by crossreactive clones than by monoreactive clones, consistent with antigenic imprinting. Roughly 67% of donors had memory CD4+ clonotypes that crossrecognized SARS-CoV-2 and at least one common cold coronavirus spike. Pre-pandemic and post-infection samples were not both contributed by any donor, so tracing of the source of pre-existing responses was limited. Crossreactivity analysis centred on spike protein, so crossreactivity against other viral proteins was not assessed.

CD4+ T cells from unexposed donors were collected before the COVID-19 pandemic (2011-2018). Following 10 days of culture, the EasySep CD4+ T cell isolation kit was used to isolate CD4+ T cells. Unexposed donor CD4+ T cells were tested for reactivity to SARS-CoV-2 S and N and four common cold coronavirus spike pools, as cell number allowed. Each well received millions of PBMCs, cultured in IMDM supplemented with around 4.7% human AB serum and about 10 IU/ml IL-2. Half of the culture medium was replaced with fresh IL-2-containing medium on days 3 and 7. Each peptide culture condition was generally run in triplicate replicate wells. Leukapheresis product for the unexposed donors was purchased commercially. Ficoll-Paque PLUS gradient centrifugation was used to isolate PBMCs from leukapheresis product or whole blood. The PBMCs went either fresh into the expansion assay or into cryopreservation at -140 degrees C. The QIAamp Micro DNA Kit was used to extract genomic DNA from the CD4+ T cells.

CDR1 and CDR2, per the germline V gene (reference sequence), are LNHNV and YYDKDF. Taken from cysteine to phenylalanine, the CDR3 has 14 residues. Left in the record is the CDR3 DNA by itself, 42 bases read in frame from the first base. V has 5 bases trimmed and J has 1 base trimmed; junction bases matching no gene number 3. The library was generated by the immunoSEQ multiplex PCR assay. The source study handled its data this way. During preprocessing, nonproductive sequences were discarded, as were any CDR3s that did not begin with C, did not end with F or W, or were shorter than 7 amino acids. The MANAFEST web app was used to call antigen-specific clonotypes on the basis of expansion compared with the reference and with other culture wells. A clone was considered positive if significant expansion relative to the reference culture was observed in 2 of 3 replicate wells at an FDR below 0.05. To be called positive, a clone also had to show significant expansion compared with every other tandem well and an odds ratio greater than 5. CDR3 homology was quantified as pairwise Levenshtein distance, calculated with the stringdist R package after three terminal residues were trimmed from each end. This immuneACCESS table, as held by TCRdb, lists in-frame sequences with V and J called but not all clones. Of the missing ones, under half trace to an unresolved V gene in checked studies; the others have no known cause. V, J and clone size reflect that table, while D and trimming were determined from the DNA. The sample table holds around 23,000 clones, of which roughly 80% were seen once. Less than 20% of the sample is held by the ten biggest clonotypes.

Concerning this clone itself: Its antigen is not yet known. No clone much larger than this one lies a single base away; base qualities are absent.

The rearrangement combines TRBV15 with TRBJ1-1, and TRBD1 matches 8 of the central bases. The sample comprised CD4+ T cells from PBMCs, cultured in vitro. This sequence originates from a human donor in good health. The CDR3 region has the sequence CATSGGQANTEAFF. The nucleotides are TGTGCCACCAGCGGGGGACAGGCGAACACTGAAGCTTTCTTT.